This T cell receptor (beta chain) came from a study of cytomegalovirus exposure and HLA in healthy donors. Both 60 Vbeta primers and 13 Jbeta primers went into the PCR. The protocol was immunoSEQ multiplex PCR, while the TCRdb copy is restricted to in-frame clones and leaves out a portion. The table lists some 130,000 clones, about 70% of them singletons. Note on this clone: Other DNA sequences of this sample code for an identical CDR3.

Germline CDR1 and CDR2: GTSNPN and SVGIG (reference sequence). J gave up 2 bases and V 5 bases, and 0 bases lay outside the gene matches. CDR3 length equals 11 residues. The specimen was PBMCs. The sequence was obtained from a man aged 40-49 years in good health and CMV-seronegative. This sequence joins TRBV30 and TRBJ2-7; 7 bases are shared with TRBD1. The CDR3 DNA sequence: TGTGCCTGGGGGACAGCCTACGAGCAGTACTTC. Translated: CAWGTAYEQYF.